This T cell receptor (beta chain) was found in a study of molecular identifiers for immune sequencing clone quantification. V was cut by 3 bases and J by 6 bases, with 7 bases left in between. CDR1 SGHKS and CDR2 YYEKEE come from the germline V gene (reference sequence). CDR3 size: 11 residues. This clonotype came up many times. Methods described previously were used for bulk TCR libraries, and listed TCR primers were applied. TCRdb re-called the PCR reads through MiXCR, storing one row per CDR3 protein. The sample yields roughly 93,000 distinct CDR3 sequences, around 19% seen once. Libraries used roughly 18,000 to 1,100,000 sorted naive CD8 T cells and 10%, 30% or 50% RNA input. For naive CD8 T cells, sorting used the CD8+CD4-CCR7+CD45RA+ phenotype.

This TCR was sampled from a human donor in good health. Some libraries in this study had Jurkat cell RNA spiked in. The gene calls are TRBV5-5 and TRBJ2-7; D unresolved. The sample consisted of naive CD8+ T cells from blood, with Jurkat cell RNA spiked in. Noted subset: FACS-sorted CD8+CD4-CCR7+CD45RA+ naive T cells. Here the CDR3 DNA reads TGTGCCAGCAGCTCCGGGCCCGAGCAGTACTTC. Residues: CASSSGPEQYF.